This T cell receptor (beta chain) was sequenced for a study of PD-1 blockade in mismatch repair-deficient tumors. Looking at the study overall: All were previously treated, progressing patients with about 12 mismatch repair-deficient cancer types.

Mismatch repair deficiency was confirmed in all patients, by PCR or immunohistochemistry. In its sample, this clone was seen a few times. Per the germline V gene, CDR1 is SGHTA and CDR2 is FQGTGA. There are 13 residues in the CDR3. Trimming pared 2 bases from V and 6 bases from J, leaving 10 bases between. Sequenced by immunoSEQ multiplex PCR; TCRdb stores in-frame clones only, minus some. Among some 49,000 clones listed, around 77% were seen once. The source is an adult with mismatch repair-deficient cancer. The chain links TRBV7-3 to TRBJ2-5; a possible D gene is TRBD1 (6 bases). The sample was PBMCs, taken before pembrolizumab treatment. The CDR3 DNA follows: TGTGCCAGCAGCTTACGAGGGGGACAGACCCAGTACTTC. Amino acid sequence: CASSLRGGQTQYF.